The clone carrying this TCR beta chain was recorded only once. Each CDR3 protein gets one entry after TCRdb re-called the RT-PCR reads with MiXCR. Of about 200,000 distinct CDR3 sequences in the sample, roughly 40% were seen once. The data originate from a study of patients and donors after allogeneic stem cell transplantation. Germline loops: CDR1 SQVTM, CDR2 ANQGSEA. CDR3 length: 16 residues. Trimming pared 3 bases from V and 4 bases from J, leaving 21 bases between. This sequence was found in a human donor who was either an allogeneic HSCT recipient or a stem cell or donor lymphocyte infusion donor (not recorded which). It is not recorded whose cells these are; they may come from a transplant donor. The sample comprised blood, either unsorted or a sorted T cell fraction (not recorded which). V gene TRBV29-1 combines with J gene TRBJ1-2, with D tentatively TRBD1 (6 bases). DNA for the CDR3: TGCAGCGTTGATTCATGGCGGCAGGGGCTGAGCTATGGCTACACCTTC. The encoded protein is CSVDSWRQGLSYGYTF.